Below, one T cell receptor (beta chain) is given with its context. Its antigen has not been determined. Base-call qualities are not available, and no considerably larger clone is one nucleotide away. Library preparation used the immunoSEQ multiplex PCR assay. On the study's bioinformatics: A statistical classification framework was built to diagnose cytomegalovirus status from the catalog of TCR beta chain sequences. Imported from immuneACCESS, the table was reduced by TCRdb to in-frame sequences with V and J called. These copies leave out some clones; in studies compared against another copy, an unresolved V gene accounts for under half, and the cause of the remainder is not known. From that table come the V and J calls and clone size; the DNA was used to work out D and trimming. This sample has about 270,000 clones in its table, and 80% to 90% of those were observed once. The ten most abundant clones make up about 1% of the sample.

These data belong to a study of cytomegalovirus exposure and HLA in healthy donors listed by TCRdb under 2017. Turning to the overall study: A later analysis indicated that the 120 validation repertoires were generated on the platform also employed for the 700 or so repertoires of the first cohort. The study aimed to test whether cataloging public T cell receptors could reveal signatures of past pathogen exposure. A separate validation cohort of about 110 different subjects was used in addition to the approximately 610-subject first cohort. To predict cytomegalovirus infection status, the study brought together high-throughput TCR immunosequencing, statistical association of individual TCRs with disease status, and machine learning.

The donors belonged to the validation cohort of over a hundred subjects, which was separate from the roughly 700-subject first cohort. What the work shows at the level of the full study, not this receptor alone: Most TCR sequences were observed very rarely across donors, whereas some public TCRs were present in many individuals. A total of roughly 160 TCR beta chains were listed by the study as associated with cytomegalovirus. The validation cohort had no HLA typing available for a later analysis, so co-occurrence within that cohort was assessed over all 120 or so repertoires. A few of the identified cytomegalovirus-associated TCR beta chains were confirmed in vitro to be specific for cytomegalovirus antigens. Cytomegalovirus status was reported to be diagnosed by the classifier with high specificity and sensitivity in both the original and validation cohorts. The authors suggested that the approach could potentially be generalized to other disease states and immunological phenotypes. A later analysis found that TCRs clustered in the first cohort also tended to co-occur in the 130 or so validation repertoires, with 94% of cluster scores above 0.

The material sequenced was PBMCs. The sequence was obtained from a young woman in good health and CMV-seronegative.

The DNA sequence is given as TGCAGCGTTGAGAGTACGCCGTATGGCTACACCTTC. This yields the protein CSVESTPYGYTF. The chain joins TRBV29-1 to TRBJ1-2; the D gene remains uncertain. The germline V gene specifies SQVTM as CDR1 and ANQGSEA as CDR2. V sheds 3 bases and J sheds 5 bases, leaving 10 bases between their ends. CDR3 length: 12 amino acids, cysteine to phenylalanine. CDR3 DNA only is kept here, 36 bases in frame from base 1.